Listed below are T cell receptor beta chains from one sample, sequenced in a study of T cell changes during pregnancy in multiple sclerosis. Sequenced by immunoSEQ multiplex PCR; TCRdb stores in-frame clones only, minus some. The table includes around 96,000 clones, approximately 94% detected once. Sequenced material: peripheral blood, taken in the third trimester of pregnancy. The receptors were sampled from a female donor with multiple sclerosis, enrolled in a pregnancy study. The CDR3 runs from the conserved cysteine through the conserved F or W. Fields, in order: CDR3 DNA, CDR3 protein, V gene, D gene, clone size, J gene. D genes are given only for firm matches. For some rows the clone size is stated as once, few or many, or as a class when expanded; others skip it.

CDR3nt: TGTGCCAGCAGCCCAGCGGGACAGGGGCAAGAAAAACTGTTTTTT
CDR3aa: CASSPAGQGQEKLFF
v_gene: TRBV13
d_gene: TRBD1
abundance: -
j_gene: TRBJ1-4

CDR3nt: TGTGCCAGTAGTATAGCTCGGCTCGGGGGGGCCGAGTCGTACGAGCAGTACTTC
CDR3aa: CASSIARLGGAESYEQYF
v_gene: TRBV19
d_gene: TRBD2
abundance: once
j_gene: TRBJ2-7

CDR3nt: TGTGCCTGGAGTCCGGGACAGTACACTGAAGCTTTCTTT
CDR3aa: CAWSPGQYTEAFF
v_gene: TRBV30
d_gene: TRBD1
abundance: -
j_gene: TRBJ1-1

CDR3nt: TGTGCCAGCAAGGCAGGGGGTGACACCGGGGAGCTGTTTTTT
CDR3aa: CASKAGGDTGELFF
v_gene: TRBV28
d_gene: TRBD1
abundance: -
j_gene: TRBJ2-2

CDR3nt: TGTGCCAGCAGCTTAGGGTATCGGGGGACCTCCAATCAGCCCCAGCATTTT
CDR3aa: CASSLGYRGTSNQPQHF
v_gene: TRBV11-2
d_gene: -
abundance: -
j_gene: TRBJ1-5

CDR3nt: TGTGCCAGCTCACCCAGGACAGGGGGACCAGATACGCAGTATTTT
CDR3aa: CASSPRTGGPDTQYF
v_gene: TRBV18
d_gene: TRBD1
abundance: -
j_gene: TRBJ2-3

CDR3nt: TGTGCCAGCACCTTGGTAGCGGCACAAGAGACCCAGTACTTC
CDR3aa: CASTLVAAQETQYF
v_gene: TRBV7-9
d_gene: -
abundance: -
j_gene: TRBJ2-5

CDR3nt: TGTGCCAGCAGCCGCGACAGGGCCTTCTCCTACGAGCAGTACTTC
CDR3aa: CASSRDRAFSYEQYF
v_gene: TRBV11-2
d_gene: TRBD1
abundance: -
j_gene: TRBJ2-7

CDR3nt: TGTGCCAGCCCCCCGGGGTCTGGGGCCAACGTCCTGACTTTC
CDR3aa: CASPPGSGANVLTF
v_gene: TRBV6-9
d_gene: -
abundance: -
j_gene: TRBJ2-6

CDR3nt: TGTGCCAGTAGTGGCCAGGGGGGTGCTGAAGCTTTCTTT
CDR3aa: CASSGQGGAEAFF
v_gene: TRBV19
d_gene: TRBD1
abundance: -
j_gene: TRBJ1-1

CDR3nt: TGTGCCAGCAGCCCTGGGACTAGCGGGATCGCCGGGGAGCTGTTTTTT
CDR3aa: CASSPGTSGIAGELFF
v_gene: TRBV7-9
d_gene: TRBD2
abundance: -
j_gene: TRBJ2-2

CDR3nt: TGTGCCAGCAGCTCGTCCGGGATGGCCTACGAGCAGTACTTC
CDR3aa: CASSSSGMAYEQYF
v_gene: TRBV7-2
d_gene: -
abundance: once
j_gene: TRBJ2-7

CDR3nt: TGCGCCAGCAGCTCCGGGACTAGCGGGAGCGAAGGAAAGCAGTACTTC
CDR3aa: CASSSGTSGSEGKQYF
v_gene: TRBV5-1
d_gene: TRBD2
abundance: -
j_gene: TRBJ2-7

CDR3nt: TGTGCCAGCGCCCCGAGCTCTGGAAACACCATATATTTT
CDR3aa: CASAPSSGNTIYF
v_gene: TRBV7-3
d_gene: -
abundance: -
j_gene: TRBJ1-3

CDR3nt: TGTGCCAGCACCAATTCCCTGCGGGAGACCCAGTACTTC
CDR3aa: CASTNSLRETQYF
v_gene: TRBV25-1
d_gene: -
abundance: -
j_gene: TRBJ2-5

CDR3nt: TGTGCCAGCAGTGTTTGGCAGAACACCGGGGAGCTGTTTTTT
CDR3aa: CASSVWQNTGELFF
v_gene: TRBV6-1
d_gene: -
abundance: few
j_gene: TRBJ2-2

CDR3nt: TGCAGCGGGGATTACAGGGGCGGGGAGACCCAGTACTTC
CDR3aa: CSGDYRGGETQYF
v_gene: TRBV29-1
d_gene: TRBD1
abundance: -
j_gene: TRBJ2-5

CDR3nt: TGTGCCAGCAGTTTATCAGGGGCTCCCGAAGGGGCTTTCTTT
CDR3aa: CASSLSGAPEGAFF
v_gene: TRBV28
d_gene: -
abundance: -
j_gene: TRBJ1-1

CDR3nt: TGCGCCAGCAGCCCCCGGACTAGCGAGATTTACGAGCAGTACTTC
CDR3aa: CASSPRTSEIYEQYF
v_gene: TRBV5-1
d_gene: TRBD2
abundance: -
j_gene: TRBJ2-7